Below, one T cell receptor beta chain is given with its context. The CDR3 loop spans 17 amino acids. TCRdb's copy holds only in-frame clones and misses some; the assay was immunoSEQ multiplex PCR. The sample has about 140,000 clones, over 60% seen once; the top ten hold under 6%. This record comes from a study of blood T cell repertoires in COVID-19. The chain joins TRBV21-1 to TRBJ2-5; the D call TRBD1 from the table was never checked on the DNA. TRBV21-1 is a pseudogene locus. This receptor was taken from a woman of 80 years or more with active or convalescent COVID-19. The material sequenced was peripheral blood. The DNA for the CDR3 is TGTGCCAGCAGCCCCCGTTGCCGGTGGGACAGGGTTGAGACCCAGTACTTC. This codes for CASSPRCRWDRVETQYF.